These 5 T cell receptor beta chains originate from one sample sequenced in a study of identical twins. TCRdb itself ran the 5' RACE reads through MiXCR, one entry per CDR3 protein. Of hundreds of thousands of distinct CDR3 sequences listed, over 5% are singletons. The sample was naive T cells sorted from blood. The receptors come from a man aged 18 to 30 in good health.

This clonotype was counted ten times or more. The J gene is TRBJ2-1, the V gene TRBV27, with D possibly being TRBD2 (6 bases). The ends were cut back, 5 bases at V and 12 bases at J, with 14 bases in the middle. This CDR3 contains 12 residues. Per the germline V gene, CDR1 is MNHEY and CDR2 is SMNVEV (reference sequence). The CDR3 DNA reads as TGTGCCAGCAGTCCGGGACTTATTGGGCAGTTCTTC. Residues: CASSPGLIGQFF.

In this sample, this clonotype turned up a few times. The rearrangement joins TRBV5-1 to TRBJ2-7; D ambiguous. CDR1 SGHRS and CDR2 YFSETQ come from the germline V gene. V gave up 4 bases and J gave up 3 bases, with 8 bases separating them. The CDR3 consists of 12 residues. CDR3 DNA: TGCGCCAGCAGCGCCGACGGCTACGAGCAGTACTTC. Amino acid sequence: CASSADGYEQYF.

This clonotype was counted ten times or more. The chain employs TRBV29-1 and TRBJ2-7; D may match TRBD1 or TRBD2 (6 bases each). The CDR3 sequence is 13 residues long. V dropped 2 bases and J dropped 6 bases, with 14 bases sitting between them. The germline CDR1 and CDR2 sequences are SQVTM and ANQGSEA. The CDR3 is CSVERGAGPEQYV. The CDR3 coding sequence is TGCAGCGTTGAAAGGGGGGCTGGTCCCGAGCAGTACGTC.

This rearrangement joins TRBV7-3 to TRBJ1-6; D gene unclear. Trimming stripped 4 bases from V and 10 bases from J, with 11 bases between. This CDR3 spans 13 amino acids. Germline CDR1 reads SGHTA; CDR2 reads FQGTGA. This chain's CDR3 is CASSYFLGSPLHF. The CDR3, as DNA: TGTGCCAGCAGCTATTTCCTGGGATCACCCCTCCACTTT.

Ten or more counts support this clonotype. The V call is TRBV21-1, the J call TRBJ2-7; the D call TRBD2 from the table was never checked on the DNA. TRBV21-1 is labeled a pseudogene. The CDR3 is 12 amino acids. CDR3 residues: CASSRDWYEQYV. In DNA, the CDR3 is TGTGCCAGCAGCAGGGACTGGTACGAGCAGTACGTC.